Below, 27 T cell receptor beta chains from the same sample are listed, as sequenced in a study of blood T cell repertoires in COVID-19. Assay: immunoSEQ multiplex PCR; the TCRdb copy retains only in-frame clones and omits some. In the table there are about 200,000 clones, 75% to 90% of which are singletons. Source material: peripheral blood. The receptors stem from a woman aged 40 to 55 with acute or convalescent COVID-19.

This chain links TRBV3-1 (or the pseudogene TRBV3-2) with TRBJ1-1; D remains unclear. This CDR3 is 13 amino acids long. Germline CDR1 reads LGHDT; CDR2 reads YNNKEL (reference sequence). V lost 1 base, J lost 3 bases, and 6 bases lay in between. CDR3 DNA sequence: TGTGCCAGCAGCCAAGGGGCCCACACTGAAGCTTTCTTT. Its translation: CASSQGAHTEAFF.

This clone was seen only a few times. The genes are TRBV11-3 and TRBJ2-2, with TRBD2 as a possible D gene (7 bases). Germline loops: CDR1 SGHNT, CDR2 YENEEA. The CDR3 sequence is 15 residues long. V was clipped by 5 bases and J by 4 bases, with 14 bases between them. As DNA, the CDR3 is TGTGCCAGCAGCCCTGGGGGGGCGGGCACCGGGGAGCTGTTTTTT. Translating gives CASSPGGAGTGELFF.

The CDR3 reads CASSQEYRGPEAFF. In DNA, the CDR3 is TGCGCCAGCAGCCAAGAATATAGGGGCCCTGAAGCTTTCTTT. This chain connects TRBV4-1 to TRBJ1-1, with a possible D match to TRBD1 (5 bases). The CDR3 has 14 amino acids. CDR1 MGHRA and CDR2 YSYEKL come from the germline V gene. V gave up 0 bases and J gave up 6 bases, with 11 bases separating them.

CDR3 DNA sequence: TGTGCCAGTAGTCCCCCGACAGGGCCTAACACTGAAGCTTTCTTT. Its translation: CASSPPTGPNTEAFF. This rearrangement joins TRBV19 to TRBJ1-1, with TRBD1 matching 7 bases. V lost 5 bases, J lost 2 bases, and 8 bases stayed unmatched. Germline CDR1 reads LNHDA; CDR2 reads SQIVND (reference sequence). The CDR3 covers 15 residues. Together with reference TRBV19 and TRBJ1-1, the CDR3 gives the full variable domain: DGGITQSPKYLFRKEGQNVTLSCEQNLNHDAMYWYRQDPGQGLRLIYYSQIVNDFQKGDIAEGYSVSREKKESFPLTVTSAQKNPTAFYLCASSPPTGPNTEAFFGQGTRLTVV.

The rearrangement joins TRBV29-1 to TRBJ2-1; possible D gene TRBD1, 6 bases. Germline CDR1 reads SQVTM; CDR2 reads ANQGSEA. This CDR3 spans 14 amino acids. The ends were cut back, 6 bases at V and 6 bases at J, with 18 bases in the middle. The CDR3 loop is CSVRDRPSLNEQFF. CDR3 bases: TGCAGCGTAAGAGACAGGCCATCCCTCAATGAGCAGTTCTTC.

V and J are TRBV5-1 and TRBJ1-1; D is perhaps TRBD1 (5 bases). The CDR3 is 13 amino acids. With 4 bases removed from V and 7 bases from J, the gap between germline ends came to 14 bases. CDR1 SGHRS and CDR2 YFSETQ come from the germline V gene. The CDR3 sequence: CASSPGTGGEAFF. The CDR3 region has the DNA TGCGCCAGCAGCCCGGGGACGGGGGGTGAAGCTTTCTTT.

This chain joins TRBV19 and TRBJ1-2; 9 positions agree with TRBD1. CDR1 and CDR2 (germline): LNHDA, SQIVND (reference sequence). The CDR3 extends over 15 amino acids. Losses at the gene ends were 3 bases for V and 2 bases for J; bases not matched to a gene: 4. The CDR3 DNA sequence: TGTGCCAGTAGTATGGGAACAGGGGGCAACTATGGCTACACCTTC. Translated: CASSMGTGGNYGYTF. Using reference TRBV19 and TRBJ1-2 for the parts outside the CDR3, the full variable domain is DGGITQSPKYLFRKEGQNVTLSCEQNLNHDAMYWYRQDPGQGLRLIYYSQIVNDFQKGDIAEGYSVSREKKESFPLTVTSAQKNPTAFYLCASSMGTGGNYGYTFGSGTRLTVV.

The CDR3 region is CASSESPGLAAFF. In DNA form, the CDR3 reads TGTGCCAGCAGTGAATCCCCGGGGTTAGCGGCTTTCTTT. The gene calls are TRBV6-1 and TRBJ1-1; D not certain. Germline-derived CDR1 and CDR2 are MNHNS and SASEGT. The V end lost 2 bases, the J end lost 11 bases, and 15 bases lay between the germline ends. The CDR3 loop spans 13 amino acids.

Here the CDR3 DNA reads TGCGCCAGCAGGCGGCCGGGAGGGGCAAGCACTGAAGCTTTCTTT. This encodes CASRRPGGASTEAFF. V is TRBV4-1 and J is TRBJ1-1; tentative D call: TRBD1 (5 bases). The germline V gene has CDR1 MGHRA and CDR2 YSYEKL. Trimming stripped 6 bases from V and 4 bases from J, with 18 bases between. This CDR3 is built from 15 residues.

The V and J genes are TRBV5-1 and TRBJ2-7, with a tentative D call TRBD2 (5 bases). The germline gives CDR1 SGHRS, CDR2 YFSETQ. The CDR3 totals 16 residues. The ends were cut back, 0 bases at V and 3 bases at J, with 16 bases in the middle. CDR3 coding DNA: TGCGCCAGCAGCTTGGACCCATCAACGACTATCTACGAGCAGTACGTC. It translates to CASSLDPSTTIYEQYV.

The V call is TRBV19, the J call TRBJ1-4; 8 bases line up with TRBD1. Germline CDR1 reads LNHDA; CDR2 reads SQIVND (reference sequence). V shed 3 bases and J 6 bases; nucleotides not matched to a gene: 3. The length of the CDR3 is 14 residues. The CDR3 sequence is CASSIRQGYEKLFF. As DNA, the CDR3 is TGTGCCAGTAGTATTCGACAGGGGTATGAAAAACTGTTTTTT.

This clone was recorded once. The chain couples TRBV14 to TRBJ1-4; 8 nucleotides align to TRBD1. The V and J ends lost 1 base and 10 bases, in that order; junction bases with no gene match: 2. Germline V gives CDR1 SGHDN, CDR2 FVKESK. The CDR3 covers 13 residues. The CDR3 protein is CASSQAGGGKLFF. DNA for the CDR3: TGTGCCAGCAGCCAAGCAGGGGGCGGAAAACTGTTTTTT.

The gene calls are TRBV14 and TRBJ1-2; 7 positions match TRBD1. CDR1 is SGHDN and CDR2 is FVKESK in the germline V gene. J lost 5 bases, V lost 4 bases, and 1 base had no gene match. The CDR3 consists of 12 residues. CDR3 bases: TGTGCCAGCAGCCCAGGGGGATATGGCTACACCTTC. Its translation is CASSPGGYGYTF.

This clone was seen a single time. The rearrangement joins TRBV9 to TRBJ1-1, with D tentatively TRBD1 (5 bases). V lost 0 bases to trimming and J lost 1 base, with 7 bases between them. The CDR3 is 14 amino acids. CDR1 and CDR2 (germline): SGDLS, YYNGEE. CDR3 residues: CASSVDGGNTEAFF. The DNA for the CDR3 is TGTGCCAGCAGCGTAGACGGGGGGAACACTGAAGCTTTCTTT.

The chain combines TRBV10-2 with TRBJ1-2; D ambiguous. CDR3 length: 14 amino acids. With 3 bases removed from V and 2 bases from J, the gap between germline ends came to 10 bases. CDR1 and CDR2 (germline): WSHSY, SAAADI. This chain's CDR3 is CASSDPGRNYGYTF. In nucleotides, the CDR3 is TGCGCCAGCAGTGATCCGGGGAGGAACTATGGCTACACCTTC.

This clone was recorded only once. The chain joins TRBV4-1 to TRBJ2-3, with 8 nucleotides matching TRBD2. This CDR3 is built from 18 residues. CDR1 is MGHRA and CDR2 is YSYEKL in the germline V gene. After removal of 1 base from V and 10 bases from J, the junction contained 19 bases not matched to a gene. The CDR3 bases are TGCGCCAGCAGCCAAGGGATCAGGAGCGGGGGCCGAAGGAGTTCGCAGTATTTT. Translating gives CASSQGIRSGGRRSSQYF.

In its sample, this clone was seen a few times. The chain uses TRBV6-4 and TRBJ1-2; D ambiguous. The CDR3 is made up of 12 amino acids. Trimming stripped 6 bases from V and 4 bases from J, with 9 bases between. Germline V lookup: CDR1 MRHNA, CDR2 SNTAGT. This CDR3 reads CASRAFVYGYTF. For the CDR3, the DNA is TGTGCCAGCAGGGCCTTTGTCTATGGCTACACCTTC.

On this clone itself: At the DNA level, this CDR3 is encoded by other sequences in the same sample as well. The genes are TRBV2 and TRBJ1-5; 8 nucleotides agree with TRBD1. Germline trimming cut 6 bases from V and 4 bases from J; bases unmatched to any gene: 2. Germline CDR1 SNHLY, CDR2 FYNNEI. The CDR3 runs 13 residues. This chain's CDR3 is CASSGTGNQPQHF. The CDR3 nucleotides read TGTGCCAGCAGCGGGACAGGTAATCAGCCCCAGCATTTT.

The genes are TRBV19 and TRBJ1-3; a weak D match, TRBD1 (5 bases). With 5 bases removed from V and 1 base from J, the gap between germline ends came to 9 bases. Germline CDR1 and CDR2: LNHDA and SQIVND (reference sequence). The CDR3 sequence is 14 residues long. This CDR3 is CASSAGGSGNTIYF. The CDR3 DNA is TGTGCCAGTAGTGCGGGGGGTTCTGGAAACACCATATATTTT. The complete variable domain, with remaining parts taken from reference TRBV19 and TRBJ1-3, reads DGGITQSPKYLFRKEGQNVTLSCEQNLNHDAMYWYRQDPGQGLRLIYYSQIVNDFQKGDIAEGYSVSREKKESFPLTVTSAQKNPTAFYLCASSAGGSGNTIYFGEGSWLTVV.

The J gene is TRBJ2-2, the V gene TRBV9; D perhaps matches TRBD1 (5 bases). Trimming pared 0 bases from V and 5 bases from J, leaving 11 bases between. CDR1 and CDR2 from the germline V gene are SGDLS and YYNGEE. CDR3 length: 15 residues. As DNA, the CDR3 is TGTGCCAGCAGCGTAGAAGACAGCCTAACCGGGGAGCTGTTTTTT. Translating gives CASSVEDSLTGELFF.

This chain connects TRBV3-1 (or the pseudogene TRBV3-2) to TRBJ2-5, with a weak D call TRBD2 (7 bases). There are 20 residues in the CDR3. The V gene's germline CDR1 is LGHDT and CDR2 YNNKEL (reference sequence). V was clipped by 1 base and J by 2 bases, with 26 bases between them. The chain's CDR3 is CASSQVVWIISRGPQETQYF. In nucleotides, the CDR3 is TGTGCCAGCAGCCAAGTTGTTTGGATTATTTCGCGGGGGCCTCAAGAGACCCAGTACTTC.

The V and J genes are TRBV14 and TRBJ2-3, with D perhaps TRBD1 (6 bases). Germline lookup yields CDR1 SGHDN and CDR2 FVKESK. Trimming took off 3 bases at V and 3 bases at J, with 16 bases between the two ends. The CDR3 is made up of 16 amino acids. The CDR3 region is CASSHGVGASTDTQYF. CDR3 bases: TGTGCCAGCAGCCACGGGGTGGGGGCCTCGACAGATACGCAGTATTTT.

The chain combines TRBV11-2 with TRBJ1-2; the match to TRBD1 covers 12 bases. With V trimmed by 4 bases and J by 4 bases, 4 bases remained unmatched. Germline lookup yields CDR1 SGHAT and CDR2 FQNNGV. This CDR3 has 15 amino acids. For the CDR3, the DNA is TGTGCCAGCAGCTCCGGGACAGGGGGCTCCTATGGCTACACCTTC. Its protein is CASSSGTGGSYGYTF.

The chain links TRBV7-6 to TRBJ1-5; 7 nucleotides line up with TRBD1. Germline V gene lookup returns CDR1 SGHVS and CDR2 FNYEAQ. V lost 2 bases, J lost 7 bases, and 11 bases stayed unmatched. This CDR3 comprises 16 residues. CDR3 bases: TGTGCCAGCAGCTTATTAACAGGGGAGAGCGAACAGCCCCAGCATTTT. This translates into CASSLLTGESEQPQHF.

J is TRBJ1-1 and V is TRBV10-1; no firm D call. Germline CDR1 reads WNHNN; CDR2 reads SYGVQD (reference sequence). V dropped 6 bases and J dropped 2 bases, with 22 bases sitting between them. This CDR3 spans 17 amino acids. The CDR3 region has the DNA TGCGCCAGCAGCGAACTACCGCCGGGTGATCCAAACACTGAAGCTTTCTTT. Protein product: CASSELPPGDPNTEAFF.

The genes are TRBV2 and TRBJ1-2; no reliable D call. Germline loops: CDR1 SNHLY, CDR2 FYNNEI. CDR3 length equals 17 residues. Deletions cut 6 bases from V and 0 bases from J, with 20 bases between. CDR3 in amino acids: CASRPAGGSVTNYGYTF. CDR3 coding DNA: TGTGCCAGCAGACCGGCGGGAGGGTCGGTTACTAACTATGGCTACACCTTC.

The genes are TRBV7-3 and TRBJ1-1, with D hard to call. V was pared by 5 bases and J by 4 bases, with 14 bases between. The CDR3 is made up of 14 amino acids. Germline loops: CDR1 SGHTA, CDR2 FQGTGA. CDR3 bases: TGTGCCAGCAGCCCTGGGTACTCTAGCACTGAAGCTTTCTTT. Translating it yields CASSPGYSSTEAFF. Drawing the rest from reference TRBV7-3 and TRBJ1-1, the complete variable domain is GAGVSQTPSNKVTEKGKYVELRCDPISGHTALYWYRQSLGQGPEFLIYFQGTGAADDSGLPNDRFFAVRPEGSVSTLKIQRTERGDSAVYLCASSPGYSSTEAFFGQGTRLTVV.